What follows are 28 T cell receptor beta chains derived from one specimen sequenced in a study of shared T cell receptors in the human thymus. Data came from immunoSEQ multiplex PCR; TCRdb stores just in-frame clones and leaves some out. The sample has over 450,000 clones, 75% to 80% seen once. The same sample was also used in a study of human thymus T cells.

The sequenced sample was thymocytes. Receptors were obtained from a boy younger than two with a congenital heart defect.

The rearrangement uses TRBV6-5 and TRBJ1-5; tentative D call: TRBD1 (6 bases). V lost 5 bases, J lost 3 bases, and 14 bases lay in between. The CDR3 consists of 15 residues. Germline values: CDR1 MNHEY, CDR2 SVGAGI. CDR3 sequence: CASSTGTGPNQPQHF. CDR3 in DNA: TGTGCCAGCAGTACAGGGACGGGACCCAATCAGCCCCAGCATTTT.

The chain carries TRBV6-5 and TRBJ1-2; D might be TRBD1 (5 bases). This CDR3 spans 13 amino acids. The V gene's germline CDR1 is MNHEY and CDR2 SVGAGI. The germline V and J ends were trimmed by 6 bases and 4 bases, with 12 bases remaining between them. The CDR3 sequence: CASRQGTVYGYTF. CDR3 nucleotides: TGTGCCAGCAGGCAGGGTACTGTCTATGGCTACACCTTC.

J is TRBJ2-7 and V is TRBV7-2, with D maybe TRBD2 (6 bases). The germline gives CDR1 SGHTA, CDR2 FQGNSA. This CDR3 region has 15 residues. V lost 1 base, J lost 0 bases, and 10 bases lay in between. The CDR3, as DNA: TGTGCCAGCAGCTTAGTCGGGAGAGACTCCTACGAGCAGTACTTC. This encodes CASSLVGRDSYEQYF. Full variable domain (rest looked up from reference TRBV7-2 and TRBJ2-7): GAGVSQSPSNKVTEKGKDVELRCDPISGHTALYWYRQSLGQGLEFLIYFQGNSAPDKSGLPSDRFSAERTGGSVSTLTIQRTQQEDSAVYLCASSLVGRDSYEQYFGPGTRLTVT.

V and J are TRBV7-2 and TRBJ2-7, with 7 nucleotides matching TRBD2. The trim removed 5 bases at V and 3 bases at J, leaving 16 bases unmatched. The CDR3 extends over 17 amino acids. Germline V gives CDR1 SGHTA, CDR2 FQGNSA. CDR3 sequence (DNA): TGTGCCAGCAGCAGGGCCGGGGAGGGAACCAGCCTCTACGAGCAGTACTTC. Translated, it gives CASSRAGEGTSLYEQYF.

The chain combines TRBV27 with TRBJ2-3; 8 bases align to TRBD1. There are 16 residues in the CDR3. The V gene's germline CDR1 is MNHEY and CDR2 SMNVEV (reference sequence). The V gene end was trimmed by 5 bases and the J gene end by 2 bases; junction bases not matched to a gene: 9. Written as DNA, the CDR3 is TGTGCCAGCAGTCTACAGGGGGGACAACCCACAGATACGCAGTATTTT. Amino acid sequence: CASSLQGGQPTDTQYF.

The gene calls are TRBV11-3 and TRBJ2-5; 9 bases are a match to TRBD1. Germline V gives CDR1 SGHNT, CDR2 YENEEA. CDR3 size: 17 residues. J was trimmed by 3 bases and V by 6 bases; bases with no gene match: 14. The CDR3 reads CASSPNRDRDREETQYF. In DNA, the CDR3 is TGTGCCAGCAGTCCTAACCGAGACCGGGACAGGGAAGAGACCCAGTACTTC.

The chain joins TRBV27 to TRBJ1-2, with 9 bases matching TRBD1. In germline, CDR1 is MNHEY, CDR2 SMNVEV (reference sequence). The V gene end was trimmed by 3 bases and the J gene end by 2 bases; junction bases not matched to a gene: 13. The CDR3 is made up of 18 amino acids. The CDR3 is CASSLYGQGSLRNYGYTF. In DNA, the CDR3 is TGTGCCAGCAGTTTGTATGGACAGGGGTCGCTCCGGAACTATGGCTACACCTTC.

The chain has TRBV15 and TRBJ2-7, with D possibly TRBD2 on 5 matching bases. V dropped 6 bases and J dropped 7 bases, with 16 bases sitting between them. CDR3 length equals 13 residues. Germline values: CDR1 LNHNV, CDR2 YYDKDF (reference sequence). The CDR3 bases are TGTGCCACCAGGCAGGCCTCGGGGAAGGAGCAGTACTTC. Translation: CATRQASGKEQYF. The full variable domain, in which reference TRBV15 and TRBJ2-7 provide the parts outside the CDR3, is DAMVIQNPRYQVTQFGKPVTLSCSQTLNHNVMYWYQQKSSQAPKLLFHYYDKDFNNEADTPDNFQSRRPNTSFCFLDIRSPGLGDTAMYLCATRQASGKEQYFGPGTRLTVT.

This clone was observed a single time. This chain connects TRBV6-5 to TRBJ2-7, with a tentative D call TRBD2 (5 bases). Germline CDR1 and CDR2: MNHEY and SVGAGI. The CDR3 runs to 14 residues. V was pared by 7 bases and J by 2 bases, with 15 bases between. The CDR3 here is CASILRVGAYEQYF. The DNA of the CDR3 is TGTGCCAGCATCCTACGGGTCGGGGCCTACGAGCAGTACTTC.

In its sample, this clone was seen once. The CDR3 DNA follows: TGTGCCAGCAGGACGACTAGCGGGAAACAAGAGACCCAGTACTTC. Its translation: CASRTTSGKQETQYF. The J gene is TRBJ2-5, the V gene TRBV6-1; 11 bases line up with TRBD2. Germline CDR1 reads MNHNS; CDR2 reads SASEGT. This CDR3 region has 15 residues. V shed 6 bases, J shed 2 bases, and the junction held 5 bases outside the gene matches.

The CDR3 DNA follows: TGTGCCAGCAGTGAGTCGGACAGGGGGAGGGACGAGCAGTACTTC. It encodes CASSESDRGRDEQYF. This chain connects TRBV6-4 to TRBJ2-7; TRBD1 matches at 10 bases. The CDR3 loop spans 15 amino acids. Looked up from germline, CDR1 is MRHNA and CDR2 is SNTAGT. V was pared by 3 bases and J by 5 bases, with 7 bases of the junction left unmatched.

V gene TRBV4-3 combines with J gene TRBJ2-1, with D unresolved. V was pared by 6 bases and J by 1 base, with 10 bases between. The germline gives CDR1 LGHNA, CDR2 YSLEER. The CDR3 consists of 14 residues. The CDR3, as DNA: TGCGCCAGCAGGCCCAATCGGTCCTACAATGAGCAGTTCTTC. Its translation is CASRPNRSYNEQFF.

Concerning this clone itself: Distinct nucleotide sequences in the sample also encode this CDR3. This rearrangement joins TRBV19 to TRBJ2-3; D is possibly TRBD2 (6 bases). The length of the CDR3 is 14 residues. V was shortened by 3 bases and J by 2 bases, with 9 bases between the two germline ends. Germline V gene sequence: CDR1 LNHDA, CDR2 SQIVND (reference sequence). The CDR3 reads CASSIRDFTDTQYF. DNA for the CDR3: TGTGCCAGTAGTATTCGGGACTTCACAGATACGCAGTATTTT.

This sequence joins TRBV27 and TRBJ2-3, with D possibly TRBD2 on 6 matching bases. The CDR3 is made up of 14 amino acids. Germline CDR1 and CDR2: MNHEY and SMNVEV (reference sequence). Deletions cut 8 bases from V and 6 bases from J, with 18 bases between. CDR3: CASGSGGNTDTQYF. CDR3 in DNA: TGTGCCAGCGGGTCCGGCGGGAACACGGATACGCAGTATTTT.

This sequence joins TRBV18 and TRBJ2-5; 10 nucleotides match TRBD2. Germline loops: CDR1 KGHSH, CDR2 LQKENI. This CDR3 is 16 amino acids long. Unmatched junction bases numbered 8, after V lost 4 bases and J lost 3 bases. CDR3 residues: CASSQSSGREKETQYF. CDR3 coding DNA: TGTGCCAGCTCACAATCGAGCGGGAGGGAAAAAGAGACCCAGTACTTC. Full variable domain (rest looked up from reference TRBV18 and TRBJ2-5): NAGVMQNPRHLVRRRGQEARLRCSPMKGHSHVYWYRQLPEEGLKFMVYLQKENIIDESGMPKERFSAEFPKEGPSILRIQQVVRGDSAAYFCASSQSSGREKETQYFGPGTRLLVL.

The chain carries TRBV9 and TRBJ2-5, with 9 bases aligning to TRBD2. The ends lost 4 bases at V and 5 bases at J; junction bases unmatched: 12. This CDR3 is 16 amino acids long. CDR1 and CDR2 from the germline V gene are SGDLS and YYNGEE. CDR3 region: CASSPRGGRALETQYF. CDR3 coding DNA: TGTGCCAGCAGCCCCCGGGGCGGGAGGGCCCTGGAGACCCAGTACTTC.

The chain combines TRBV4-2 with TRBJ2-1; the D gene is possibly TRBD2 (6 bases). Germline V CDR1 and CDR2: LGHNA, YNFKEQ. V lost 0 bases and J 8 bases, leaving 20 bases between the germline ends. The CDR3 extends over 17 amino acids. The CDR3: CASSQEGGWDPIYEQFF. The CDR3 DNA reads TGTGCCAGCAGCCAAGAGGGGGGTTGGGACCCCATCTATGAGCAGTTCTTC.

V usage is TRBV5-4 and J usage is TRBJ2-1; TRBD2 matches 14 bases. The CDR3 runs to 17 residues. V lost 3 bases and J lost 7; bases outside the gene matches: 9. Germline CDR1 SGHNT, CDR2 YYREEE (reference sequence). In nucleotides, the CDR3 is TGTGCCAGCAGCTCTGGGCCGGGACTAGCGGGAGAAAATGAGCAGTTCTTC. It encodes CASSSGPGLAGENEQFF.

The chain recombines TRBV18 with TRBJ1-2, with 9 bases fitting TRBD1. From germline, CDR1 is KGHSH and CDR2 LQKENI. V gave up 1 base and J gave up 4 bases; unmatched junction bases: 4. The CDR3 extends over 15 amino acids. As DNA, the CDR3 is TGTGCCAGCTCACCACGGGACAGGGAGTCCTATGGCTACACCTTC. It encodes CASSPRDRESYGYTF.

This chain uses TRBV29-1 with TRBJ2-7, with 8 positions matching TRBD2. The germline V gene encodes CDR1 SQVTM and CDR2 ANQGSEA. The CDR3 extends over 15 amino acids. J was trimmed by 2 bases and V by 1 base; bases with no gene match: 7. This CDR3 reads CSVEVGRGTPYEQYF. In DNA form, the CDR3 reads TGCAGCGTTGAAGTCGGGAGGGGGACTCCCTACGAGCAGTACTTC.

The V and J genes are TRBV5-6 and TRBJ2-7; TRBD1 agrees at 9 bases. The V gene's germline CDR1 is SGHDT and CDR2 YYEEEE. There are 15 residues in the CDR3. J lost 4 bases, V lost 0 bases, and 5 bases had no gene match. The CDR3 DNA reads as TGTGCCAGCAGCTTGGAACGGGACAGGGATTACGAGCAGTACTTC. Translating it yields CASSLERDRDYEQYF.

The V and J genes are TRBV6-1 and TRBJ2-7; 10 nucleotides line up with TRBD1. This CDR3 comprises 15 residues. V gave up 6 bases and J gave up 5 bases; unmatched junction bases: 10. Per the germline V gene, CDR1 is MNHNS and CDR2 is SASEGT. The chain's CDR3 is CASSLRGQGIHEQYF. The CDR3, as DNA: TGTGCCAGCAGCCTCCGGGGACAGGGGATCCACGAGCAGTACTTC.

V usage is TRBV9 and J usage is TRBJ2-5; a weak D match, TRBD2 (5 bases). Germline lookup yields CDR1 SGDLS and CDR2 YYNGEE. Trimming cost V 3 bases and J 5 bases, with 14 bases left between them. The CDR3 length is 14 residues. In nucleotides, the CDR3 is TGTGCCAGCAGCGCCAGGACTCAGGACGAGACCCAGTACTTC. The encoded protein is CASSARTQDETQYF.

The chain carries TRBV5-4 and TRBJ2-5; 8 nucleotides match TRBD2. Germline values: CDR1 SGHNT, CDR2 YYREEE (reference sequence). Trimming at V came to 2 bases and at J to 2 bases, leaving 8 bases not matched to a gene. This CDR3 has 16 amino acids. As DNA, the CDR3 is TGTGCCAGCAGCTTACTGGGTAGCGGGGCTCAAGAGACCCAGTACTTC. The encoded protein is CASSLLGSGAQETQYF. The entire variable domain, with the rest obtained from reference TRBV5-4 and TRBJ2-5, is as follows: ETGVTQSPTHLIKTRGQQVTLRCSSQSGHNTVSWYQQALGQGPQFIFQYYREEENGRGNFPPRFSGLQFPNYSSELNVNALELDDSALYLCASSLLGSGAQETQYFGPGTRLLVL.

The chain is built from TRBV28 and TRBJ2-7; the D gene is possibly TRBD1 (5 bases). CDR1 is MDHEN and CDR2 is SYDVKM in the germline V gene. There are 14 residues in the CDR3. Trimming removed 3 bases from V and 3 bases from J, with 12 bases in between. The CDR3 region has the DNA TGTGCCAGCAGTTTGGCAGGGTCGGGCTACGAGCAGTACTTC. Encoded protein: CASSLAGSGYEQYF.

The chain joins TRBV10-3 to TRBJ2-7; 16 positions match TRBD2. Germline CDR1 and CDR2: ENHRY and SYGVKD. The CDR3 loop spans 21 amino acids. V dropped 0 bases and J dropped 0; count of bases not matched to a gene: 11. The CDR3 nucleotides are TGTGCCATCAGTGAGTCGGGACTAGCGGGAGGGCCAGTTTACCGCTCCTACGAGCAGTACTTC. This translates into CAISESGLAGGPVYRSYEQYF.

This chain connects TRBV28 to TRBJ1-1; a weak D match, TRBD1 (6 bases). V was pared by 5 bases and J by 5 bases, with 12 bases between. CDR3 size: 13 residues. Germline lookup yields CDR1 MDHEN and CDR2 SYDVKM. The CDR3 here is CASSGLGGTEAFF. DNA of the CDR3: TGTGCCAGCAGTGGACTAGGGGGAACTGAAGCTTTCTTT.

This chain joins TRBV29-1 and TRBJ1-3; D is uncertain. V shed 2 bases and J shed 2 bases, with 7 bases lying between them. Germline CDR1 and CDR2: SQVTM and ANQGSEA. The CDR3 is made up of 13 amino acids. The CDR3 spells CSVEREAGNTIYF. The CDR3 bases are TGCAGCGTTGAACGGGAGGCTGGAAACACCATATATTTT.